These 24 T cell receptor beta chains came from one sample sequenced in a study of T cell clonality in common variable immunodeficiency. Here immunoSEQ multiplex PCR was the method, and the copy in TCRdb shows in-frame clones only, minus some. The sample has more than 30,000 clones, none seen only once. Study-wide results and caveats: Fewer deletions and N-nucleotide insertions were reportedly seen in common variable immunodeficiency TCR beta sequences.

No cognate antigen is known for these TCRs. The sequencing sample was made of peripheral blood mononuclear cells. All receptors derive from a human donor with common variable immunodeficiency.

This clone was observed a few times. The read gets to within 3 residues of the CDR3 end, and the germline J gene fills in the rest. This sequence joins TRBV7-9 and TRBJ2-1; 8 bases map to TRBD2. Trimming cost V 5 bases and J 3 bases; bases outside gene matches: 3. Germline V gene data show CDR1 as SEHNR and CDR2 as FQNEAQ (reference sequence). The CDR3 consists of 14 residues. CDR3 residues: CASSPGTSYNEQFF. Partial CDR3 DNA: TGTGCCAGCAGCCCCGGGACTAGCTACAATGAG.

The CDR3 loop reads CASSPQDTQYF. The covered CDR3 bases are TGTGCCAGCAGCCCCCAAGATACG. The J gene is TRBJ2-3, the V gene TRBV7-9, with unresolved D. The CDR3 end lies 3 residues beyond the end of the read and is filled in from the germline J gene. The germline V and J ends were trimmed by 5 bases and 5 bases, with 5 bases remaining between them. The CDR3 has 11 amino acids. Looked up from germline, CDR1 is SEHNR and CDR2 is FQNEAQ (reference sequence).

Comment on this clone: The read ends 3 residues early relative to the CDR3; the germline J gene fills the gap. The rearrangement uses TRBV18 and TRBJ2-1; D is possibly TRBD2 (5 bases). V was clipped by 3 bases and J by 9 bases, with 9 bases between them. CDR1 and CDR2 (germline): KGHSH, LQKENI. This CDR3 comprises 12 residues. CDR3 DNA, as far as it was read: TGTGCCAGCTCACCGGAAGAGGGTGAG. Translated, it gives CASSPEEGE. The full CDR3 reads CASSPEEGEQFF.

Concerning this clone itself: The CDR3 extends 3 residues past the end of the read, so its final part is completed from the germline J gene. The chain carries TRBV7-2 and TRBJ2-2; D might be TRBD1 (5 bases). The CDR3 length is 15 residues. V shed 6 bases and J shed 0 bases, with 11 bases lying between them. Germline V CDR1 and CDR2: SGHTA, FQGNSA. The CDR3 here is CASSKRTPNTGELFF. The DNA read from the CDR3 is TGTGCCAGCAGTAAACGGACACCGAACACCGGGGAG. The full variable domain, completed using reference TRBV7-2 and TRBJ2-2, is GAGVSQSPSNKVTEKGKDVELRCDPISGHTALYWYRQSLGQGLEFLIYFQGNSAPDKSGLPSDRFSAERTGGSVSTLTIQRTQQEDSAVYLCASSKRTPNTGELFFGEGSRLTVL.

The table lists this clone with a few counts. The CDR3 end falls 3 residues outside the read, so it is completed with the germline J gene. The chain has TRBV10-3 and TRBJ2-7; TRBD2 might be the D (5 bases). The V gene's germline CDR1 is ENHRY and CDR2 SYGVKD. This CDR3 comprises 13 residues. V lost 6 bases to trimming and J lost 1 base, with 10 bases between them. The covered CDR3 bases are TGTGCCATCAGCTACAGCGGATCCTACGAG. It encodes CAISYSGSYE. From start to end, the CDR3 is CAISYSGSYEQYF.

Ten or more counts support this clone. The sequenced fragment ends 3 residues before the CDR3 boundary, so the rest is inferred from the germline J gene. The V and J genes are TRBV7-3 and TRBJ2-1; 7 bases are shared with TRBD2. Germline CDR1 reads SGHTA; CDR2 reads FQGTGA. V was pared by 3 bases and J by 4 bases, with 9 bases of the junction left unmatched. The length of the CDR3 is 16 residues. CDR3 sequence: CASSFHSASGYNEQFF. The DNA read from the CDR3 is TGTGCCAGCAGCTTCCACTCGGCTAGCGGATACAATGAG.

Note on this clone: The read comes to an end 3 residues before the CDR3 does, leaving the germline J gene to fill in the end. V and J are TRBV6-1 and TRBJ1-5, with 7 bases identical to TRBD1. V lost 4 bases to trimming and J lost 6 bases; unmatched junction nucleotides: 6. CDR1 is MNHNS, CDR2 SASEGT, per germline. CDR3 size: 14 residues. CDR3: CASSGRQGSQPQHF. The DNA read from the CDR3 is TGTGCCAGCAGTGGGCGACAGGGTAGTCAGCCC.

This clone has more than one count but fewer than ten. The sequence runs out 3 residues before the end of the CDR3; the remainder is reconstructed from the germline J gene. The chain combines TRBV20-1 with TRBJ2-7, with D possibly matching TRBD2 (5 bases). The length of the CDR3 is 13 residues. Germline values: CDR1 DFQATT, CDR2 SNEGSKA (reference sequence). With 4 bases removed from V and 0 bases from J, the gap between germline ends came to 10 bases. CDR3 DNA, as far as it was read: TGCAGTGCTACGACTACGCCCTCCTACGAG. Protein: CSATTTPSYE. The entire CDR3 sequence reads CSATTTPSYEQYF.

As concerns this clone: The read ends 3 residues early relative to the CDR3; the germline J gene fills the gap. This rearrangement joins TRBV7-6 to TRBJ1-6, with a tentative D call TRBD1 (6 bases). The CDR3 spans 17 residues. Germline V CDR1 and CDR2: SGHVS, FNYEAQ. V was pared by 5 bases and J by 6 bases, with 20 bases between. The sequenced CDR3 bases are TGTGCCAGCAGCCTCTCGACAGCCCTAGGGGGTAATTCACCC. Protein: CASSLSTALGGNSP. The CDR3 in full is CASSLSTALGGNSPLHF.

Only a few counts were recorded for this clone. The CDR3 end lies 3 residues beyond the end of the read and is filled in from the germline J gene. The rearrangement links TRBV2 to TRBJ2-5, with 7 bases lining up with TRBD2. Trimming at V came to 6 bases and at J to 7 bases, leaving 8 bases not matched to a gene. This CDR3 region has 13 residues. The germline gives CDR1 SNHLY, CDR2 FYNNEI. This CDR3 reads CASSLTSPGTQYF. Partial CDR3 DNA: TGTGCCAGCAGCCTGACTAGCCCGGGGACC.

This clone turned up a few times. From the germline J gene comes the end of the CDR3, since the read stops 3 residues before it. J is TRBJ2-7 and V is TRBV30, with TRBD1 matching over 9 bases. In germline, CDR1 is GTSNPN, CDR2 SVGIG (reference sequence). Germline trimming cut 8 bases from V and 1 base from J; bases unmatched to any gene: 6. This CDR3 is 13 amino acids long. CDR3 protein: CAQDRGGSYEQYF. The DNA read from the CDR3 is TGTGCCCAGGACAGGGGAGGTTCCTACGAG.

With respect to this clone: Read coverage stops 3 residues before the CDR3 terminus; the germline J gene supplies the remainder. The chain couples TRBV13 to TRBJ2-3; 7 nucleotides align to TRBD1. This CDR3 contains 17 residues. Trimming removed 5 bases from V and 0 bases from J; junction bases left unmatched: 11. Germline values: CDR1 PRHDT, CDR2 FYEKMQ (reference sequence). The part of the CDR3 DNA that was read is TGTGCCAGCAGCGAGAACCCGGGGACAGCTAGCACAGATACG. This translates into CASSENPGTASTDT. The entire CDR3 sequence reads CASSENPGTASTDTQYF.

At least ten counts were recorded for this clone. The read finishes 3 residues shy of the CDR3 end, and the germline J gene is used to complete it. This chain joins TRBV19 and TRBJ2-1; 8 bases fit TRBD2. The CDR3 has 16 amino acids. Germline trimming cut 7 bases from V and 4 bases from J; bases unmatched to any gene: 12. Germline-derived CDR1 and CDR2 are LNHDA and SQIVND (reference sequence). CDR3 DNA (partial): TGTGCCAGTATGGGGTGGGTACCTAGCGGGTACAATGAG. Translated: CASMGWVPSGYNE. The entire CDR3 reads CASMGWVPSGYNEQFF.

This clone was picked up a small number of times. With the read ending 3 residues before the CDR3 end, the germline J gene is used to fill in that end. The chain is built from TRBV19 and TRBJ2-1, with unresolved D. CDR1 and CDR2 (germline): LNHDA, SQIVND (reference sequence). The CDR3 sequence is 13 residues long. The ends were cut back, 10 bases at V and 0 bases at J, with 10 bases in the middle. The CDR3 spells CATSLSSYNEQFF. Partial CDR3 DNA: TGTGCCACCAGTCTGAGCTCCTACAATGAG. Complete variable domain (other parts from reference TRBV19 and TRBJ2-1): DGGITQSPKYLFRKEGQNVTLSCEQNLNHDAMYWYRQDPGQGLRLIYYSQIVNDFQKGDIAEGYSVSREKKESFPLTVTSAQKNPTAFYLCATSLSSYNEQFFGPGTRLTVL.

This clone was counted between two and nine times. CDR3 region: CASSLEVNQPQHF. The CDR3 DNA, read in part, is TGTGCCAGCAGCTTAGAGGTAAATCAGCCC. The rearrangement links TRBV7-2 to TRBJ1-5; no firm D call. From the germline J gene comes the end of the CDR3, since the read stops 3 residues before it. Germline V gives CDR1 SGHTA, CDR2 FQGNSA. Trimming left V 1 base short and J 4 bases short, with 5 bases between. The CDR3 runs 13 residues.

At least ten counts were recorded for this clone. Mismatch with germline at one junction end may stem from a read error. The read is 3 residues too short to cover the CDR3 end, so that end is filled in from the germline J gene. V is TRBV4-2 and J is TRBJ2-7; D may be TRBD2 (5 bases). CDR3 length: 16 amino acids. Germline V gene sequence: CDR1 LGHNA, CDR2 YNFKEQ. The covered CDR3 bases are TGCGCCAGCAGCCAAGAGATTCCTGGCGGGTCCTACGAG. Residues: CASSQEIPGGSYE. The whole CDR3 region reads CASSQEIPGGSYEQYF.

Points on this clone: The read comes to an end 3 residues before the CDR3 does, leaving the germline J gene to fill in the end. The V call is TRBV2, the J call TRBJ1-4; TRBD1 is a possible D gene (5 bases). The germline V gene has CDR1 SNHLY and CDR2 FYNNEI. The length of the CDR3 is 14 residues. Deletions cut 6 bases from V and 2 bases from J, with 10 bases between. The DNA read from the CDR3 is TGTGCCAGCAGGGGGCGCAGGACTAATGAAAAA. Its protein is CASRGRRTNEK. The CDR3 in its entirety is CASRGRRTNEKLFF.

This clone showed up many times. With the read ending 3 residues before the CDR3 end, the germline J gene is used to fill in that end. The V call is TRBV12-3 or TRBV12-4, the J call TRBJ2-3, with 8 bases identical to TRBD1. The CDR3 runs 18 residues. The V and J ends lost 5 bases and 2 bases, in that order; junction bases with no gene match: 15. Partial CDR3 DNA: TGTGCCAGCAGTCCTTACGGCCAGGACAGGGACCTCACAGATACG. This codes for CASSPYGQDRDLTDT. In full, the CDR3 is CASSPYGQDRDLTDTQYF.

The table lists this clone with a few counts. The read is 3 residues too short to cover the CDR3 end, so that end is filled in from the germline J gene. The chain combines TRBV7-3 with TRBJ2-7; D gene ambiguous. This CDR3 has 11 amino acids. Germline values: CDR1 SGHTA, CDR2 FQGTGA. Trimming took off 6 bases at V and 0 bases at J, with 3 bases between the two ends. The CDR3 loop is CASSLSYEQYF. CDR3 DNA, as far as it was read: TGTGCCAGCAGTCTCTCCTACGAG.

This clone was detected many times. The read ends 3 residues early relative to the CDR3; the germline J gene fills the gap. This rearrangement joins TRBV4-2 to TRBJ2-3; D uncertain. V shed 0 bases and J shed 4 bases, with 11 bases lying between them. CDR3 length: 15 amino acids. CDR1 is LGHNA and CDR2 is YNFKEQ in the germline V gene. CDR3 protein: CASSQDSAAADTQYF. The covered CDR3 bases are TGTGCCAGCAGCCAAGATTCGGCGGCGGCAGATACG.

A few counts support this clone. The CDR3 end is not reached by the read, which stops 3 residues before it; the germline J gene fills it in. The rearrangement joins TRBV7-2 to TRBJ1-6; TRBD1 aligns across 8 bases. After removal of 7 bases from V and 6 bases from J, the junction contained 2 bases not matched to a gene. Germline V gene sequence: CDR1 SGHTA, CDR2 FQGNSA. The CDR3 is made up of 13 amino acids. The sequenced CDR3 bases are TGTGCCAGCAACGACAGGGGTAATTCACCC. Protein sequence: CASNDRGNSP. The complete CDR3 protein is CASNDRGNSPLHF.

This clone was recorded many times. The sequence runs out 3 residues before the end of the CDR3; the remainder is reconstructed from the germline J gene. This rearrangement joins TRBV5-4 to TRBJ2-1, with D maybe TRBD1 (5 bases). Germline CDR1 reads SGHNT; CDR2 reads YYREEE (reference sequence). The CDR3 has 14 residues. The germline V and J ends were trimmed by 2 bases and 8 bases, with 14 bases remaining between them. The CDR3 bases that were read are TGTGCCAGCAGCTTAGAGCAGGGTCGCGATGAG. This translates into CASSLEQGRDE. The whole CDR3 is CASSLEQGRDEQFF. Complete variable domain (other parts from reference TRBV5-4 and TRBJ2-1): ETGVTQSPTHLIKTRGQQVTLRCSSQSGHNTVSWYQQALGQGPQFIFQYYREEENGRGNFPPRFSGLQFPNYSSELNVNALELDDSALYLCASSLEQGRDEQFFGPGTRLTVL.

This clone occurred many times. The read terminates 3 residues before the CDR3 end, so the remaining end is supplied by the germline J gene. This chain links TRBV7-2 with TRBJ1-3; possibly TRBD1 for D (5 bases). The V gene's germline CDR1 is SGHTA and CDR2 FQGNSA. This CDR3 has 14 amino acids. The V end lost 2 bases, the J end lost 4 bases, and 9 bases lay between the germline ends. The covered CDR3 bases are TGTGCCAGCAGCTTAACCGGGGGAGGAAACACC. It encodes CASSLTGGGNT. The full-length CDR3 reads as CASSLTGGGNTIYF.

This clone was seen more than once but under ten times. The read terminates 3 residues before the CDR3 end, so the remaining end is supplied by the germline J gene. The chain joins TRBV11-2 to TRBJ2-5; 8 bases are a match to TRBD2. Germline V lookup: CDR1 SGHAT, CDR2 FQNNGV. V was clipped by 5 bases and J by 5 bases; unmatched bases: 7. CDR3 length equals 14 residues. The CDR3 sequence: CASSTGLAGETQYF. The DNA read from the CDR3 is TGTGCCAGCAGCACCGGACTAGCAGGGGAGACC.